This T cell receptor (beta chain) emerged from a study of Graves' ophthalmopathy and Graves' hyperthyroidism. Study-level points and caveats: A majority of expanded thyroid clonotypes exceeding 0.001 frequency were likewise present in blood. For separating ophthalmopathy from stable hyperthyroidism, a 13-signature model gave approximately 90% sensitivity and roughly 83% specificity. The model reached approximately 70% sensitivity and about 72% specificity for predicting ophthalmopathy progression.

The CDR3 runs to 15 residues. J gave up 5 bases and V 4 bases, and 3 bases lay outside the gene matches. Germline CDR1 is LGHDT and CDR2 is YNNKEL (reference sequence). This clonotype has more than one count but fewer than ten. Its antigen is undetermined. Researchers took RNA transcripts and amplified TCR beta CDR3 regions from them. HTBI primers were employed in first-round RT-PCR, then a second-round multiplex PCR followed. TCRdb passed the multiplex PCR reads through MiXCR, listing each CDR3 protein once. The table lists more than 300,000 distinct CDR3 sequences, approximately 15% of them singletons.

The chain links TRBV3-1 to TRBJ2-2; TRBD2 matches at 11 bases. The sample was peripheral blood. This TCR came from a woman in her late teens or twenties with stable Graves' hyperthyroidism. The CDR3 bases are TGTGCCAGCAGCCCCGGGACTAGCGGTACCGGGGAGCTGTTTTTT. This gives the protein CASSPGTSGTGELFF.